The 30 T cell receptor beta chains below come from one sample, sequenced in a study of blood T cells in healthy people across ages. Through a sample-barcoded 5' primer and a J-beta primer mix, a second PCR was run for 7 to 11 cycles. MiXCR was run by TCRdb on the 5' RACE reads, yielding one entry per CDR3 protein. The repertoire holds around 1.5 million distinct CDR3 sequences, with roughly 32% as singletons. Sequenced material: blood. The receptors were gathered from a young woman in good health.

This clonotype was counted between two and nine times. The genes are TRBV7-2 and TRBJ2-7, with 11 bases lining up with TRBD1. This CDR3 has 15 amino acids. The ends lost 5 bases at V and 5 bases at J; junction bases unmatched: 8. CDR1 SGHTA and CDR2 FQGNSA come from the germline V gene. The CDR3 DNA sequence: TGTGCCAGCAGCCGAGGCGGGACAGGGGGTAACGAGCAGTACTTC. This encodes CASSRGGTGGNEQYF.

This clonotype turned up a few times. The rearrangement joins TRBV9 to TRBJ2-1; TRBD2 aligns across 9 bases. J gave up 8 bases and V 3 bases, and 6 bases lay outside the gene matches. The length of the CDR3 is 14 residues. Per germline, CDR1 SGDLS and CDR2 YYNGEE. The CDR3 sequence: CASSALSGGDEQFF. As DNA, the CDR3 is TGTGCCAGCAGCGCGCTTAGCGGGGGTGATGAGCAGTTCTTC. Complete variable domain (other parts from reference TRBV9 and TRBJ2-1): DSGVTQTPKHLITATGQRVTLRCSPRSGDLSVYWYQQSLDQGLQFLIQYYNGEERAKGNILERFSAQQFPDLHSELNLSSLELGDSALYFCASSALSGGDEQFFGPGTRLTVL.

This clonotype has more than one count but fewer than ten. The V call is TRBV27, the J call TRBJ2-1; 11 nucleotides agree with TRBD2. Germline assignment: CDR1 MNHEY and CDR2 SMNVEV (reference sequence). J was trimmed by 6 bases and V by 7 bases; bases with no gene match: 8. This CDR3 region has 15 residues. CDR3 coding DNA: TGTGCCAGCATCGGGATAGCGGGAGGGCCCAATGAGCAGTTCTTC. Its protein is CASIGIAGGPNEQFF.

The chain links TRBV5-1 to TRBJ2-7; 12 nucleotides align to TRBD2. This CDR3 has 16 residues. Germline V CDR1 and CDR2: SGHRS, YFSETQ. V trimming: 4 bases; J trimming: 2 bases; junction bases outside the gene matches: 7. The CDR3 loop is CASSVELAGGTYEQYF. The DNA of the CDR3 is TGCGCCAGCAGCGTAGAACTAGCGGGAGGAACCTACGAGCAGTACTTC. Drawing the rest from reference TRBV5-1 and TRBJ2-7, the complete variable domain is KAGVTQTPRYLIKTRGQQVTLSCSPISGHRSVSWYQQTPGQGLQFLFEYFSETQRNKGNFPGRFSGRQFSNSRSEMNVSTLELGDSALYLCASSVELAGGTYEQYFGPGTRLTVT.

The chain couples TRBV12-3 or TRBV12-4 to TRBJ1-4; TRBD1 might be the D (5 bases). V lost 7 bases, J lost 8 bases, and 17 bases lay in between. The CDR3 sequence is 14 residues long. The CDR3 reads CASTTDTRGEKLFF. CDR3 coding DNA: TGTGCCAGCACTACGGACACCAGAGGGGAAAAACTGTTTTTT.

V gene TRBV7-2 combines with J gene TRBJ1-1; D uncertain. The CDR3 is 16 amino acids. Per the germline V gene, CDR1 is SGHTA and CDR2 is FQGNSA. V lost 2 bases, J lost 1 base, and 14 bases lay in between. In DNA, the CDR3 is TGTGCCAGCAGCTTACGGACCCGGGGAGAGAACACTGAAGCTTTCTTT. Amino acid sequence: CASSLRTRGENTEAFF. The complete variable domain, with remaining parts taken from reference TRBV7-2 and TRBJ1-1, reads GAGVSQSPSNKVTEKGKDVELRCDPISGHTALYWYRQSLGQGLEFLIYFQGNSAPDKSGLPSDRFSAERTGGSVSTLTIQRTQQEDSAVYLCASSLRTRGENTEAFFGQGTRLTVV.

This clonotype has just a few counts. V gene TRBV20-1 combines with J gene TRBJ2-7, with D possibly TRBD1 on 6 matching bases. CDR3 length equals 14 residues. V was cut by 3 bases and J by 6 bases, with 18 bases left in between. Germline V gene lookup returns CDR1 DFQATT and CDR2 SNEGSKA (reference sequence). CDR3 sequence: CSASTWTGRGEQYF. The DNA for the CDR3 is TGCAGTGCTAGTACCTGGACGGGCAGGGGCGAGCAGTACTTC.

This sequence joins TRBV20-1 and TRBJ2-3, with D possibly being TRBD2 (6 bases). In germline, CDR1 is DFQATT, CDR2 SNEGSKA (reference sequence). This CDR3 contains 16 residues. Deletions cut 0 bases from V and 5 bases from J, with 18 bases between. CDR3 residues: CSARDPDPWRGDTQYF. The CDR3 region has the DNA TGCAGTGCTAGAGATCCAGACCCGTGGAGGGGAGATACGCAGTATTTT.

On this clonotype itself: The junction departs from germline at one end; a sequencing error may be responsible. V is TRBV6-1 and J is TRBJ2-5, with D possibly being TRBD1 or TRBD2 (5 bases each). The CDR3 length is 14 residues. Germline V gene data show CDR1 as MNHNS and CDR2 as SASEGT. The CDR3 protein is CVSSEAGGQETQYF. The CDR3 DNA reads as TGTGTCAGCAGTGAGGCTGGGGGCCAAGAGACCCAGTACTTC.

This CDR3 reads CASSRISTGNTDTQYF. The CDR3 DNA reads TGTGCCAGCAGCCGTATATCGACAGGTAACACAGATACGCAGTATTTT. This chain joins TRBV9 and TRBJ2-3; possibly TRBD1 for D (6 bases). The length of the CDR3 is 16 residues. The V gene lost 4 bases and the J gene lost 2 bases, with 17 bases spanning the gap. Per germline, CDR1 SGDLS and CDR2 YYNGEE.

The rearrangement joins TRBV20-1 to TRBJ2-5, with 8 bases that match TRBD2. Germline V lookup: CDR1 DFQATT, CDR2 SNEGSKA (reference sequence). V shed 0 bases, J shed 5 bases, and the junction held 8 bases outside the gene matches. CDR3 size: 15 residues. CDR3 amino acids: CSARDLGGRRETQYF. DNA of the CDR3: TGCAGTGCTAGAGATCTTGGCGGGAGGAGGGAGACCCAGTACTTC.

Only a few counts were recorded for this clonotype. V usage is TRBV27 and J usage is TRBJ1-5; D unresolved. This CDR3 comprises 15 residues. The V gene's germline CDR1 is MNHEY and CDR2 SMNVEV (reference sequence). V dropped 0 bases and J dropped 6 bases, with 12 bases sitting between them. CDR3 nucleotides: TGTGCCAGCAGTTTATCGTCGGCGGAGGGTCAGCCCCAGCATTTT. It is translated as CASSLSSAEGQPQHF.

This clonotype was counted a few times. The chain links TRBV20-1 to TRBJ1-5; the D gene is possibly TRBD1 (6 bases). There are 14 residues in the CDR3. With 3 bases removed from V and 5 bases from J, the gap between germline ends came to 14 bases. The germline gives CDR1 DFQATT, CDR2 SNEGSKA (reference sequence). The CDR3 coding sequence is TGCAGTGCTAGGGGCGACAGGTTATATCAGCCCCAGCATTTT. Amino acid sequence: CSARGDRLYQPQHF.

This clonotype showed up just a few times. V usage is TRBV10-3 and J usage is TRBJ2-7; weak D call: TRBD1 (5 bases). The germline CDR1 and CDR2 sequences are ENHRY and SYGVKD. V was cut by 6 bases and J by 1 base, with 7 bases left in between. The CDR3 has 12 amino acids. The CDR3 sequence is CAISRQSYEQYF. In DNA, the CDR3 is TGTGCCATCAGCCGACAGTCCTACGAGCAGTACTTC.

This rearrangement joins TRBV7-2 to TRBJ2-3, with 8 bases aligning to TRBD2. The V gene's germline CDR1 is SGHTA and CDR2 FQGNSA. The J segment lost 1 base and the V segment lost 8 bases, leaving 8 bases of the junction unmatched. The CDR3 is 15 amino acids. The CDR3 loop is CASQLAGWGTDTQYF. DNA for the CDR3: TGTGCCAGCCAATTAGCGGGATGGGGCACAGATACGCAGTATTTT.

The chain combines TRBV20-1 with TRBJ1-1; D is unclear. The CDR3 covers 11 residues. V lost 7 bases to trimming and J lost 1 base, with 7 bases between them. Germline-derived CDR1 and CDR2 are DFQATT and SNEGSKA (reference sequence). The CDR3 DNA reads TGCAGTGGTATAACGAACACTGAAGCTTTCTTT. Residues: CSGITNTEAFF.

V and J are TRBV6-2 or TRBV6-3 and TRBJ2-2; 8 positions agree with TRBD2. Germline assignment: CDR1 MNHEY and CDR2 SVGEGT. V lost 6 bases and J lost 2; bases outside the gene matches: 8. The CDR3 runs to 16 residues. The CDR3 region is CASRAIGTSNTGELFF. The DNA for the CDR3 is TGTGCCAGCAGAGCCATCGGGACTAGTAACACCGGGGAGCTGTTTTTT.

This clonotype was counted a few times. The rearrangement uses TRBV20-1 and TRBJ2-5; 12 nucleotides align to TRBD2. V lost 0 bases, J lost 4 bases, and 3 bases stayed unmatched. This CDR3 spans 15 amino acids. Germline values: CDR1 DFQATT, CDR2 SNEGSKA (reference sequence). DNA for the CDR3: TGCAGTGCTAGAGACGGACTAGCGGGAAGAGAGACCCAGTACTTC. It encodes CSARDGLAGRETQYF.

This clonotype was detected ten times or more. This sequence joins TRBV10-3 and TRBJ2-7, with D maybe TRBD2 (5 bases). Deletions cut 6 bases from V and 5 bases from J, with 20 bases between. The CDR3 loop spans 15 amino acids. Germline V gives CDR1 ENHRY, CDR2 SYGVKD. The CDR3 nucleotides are TGTGCCATCAGACTTCGACTCGGGAAAAAGGACGAGCAGTACTTC. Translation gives CAIRLRLGKKDEQYF.

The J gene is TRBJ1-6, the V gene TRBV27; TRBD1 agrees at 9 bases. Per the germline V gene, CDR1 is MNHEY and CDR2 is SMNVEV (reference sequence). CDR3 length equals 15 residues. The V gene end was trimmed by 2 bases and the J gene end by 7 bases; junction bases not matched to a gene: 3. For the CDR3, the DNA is TGTGCCAGCAGTTTACGGACAGGGGTGAATTCACCCCTCCACTTT. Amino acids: CASSLRTGVNSPLHF.

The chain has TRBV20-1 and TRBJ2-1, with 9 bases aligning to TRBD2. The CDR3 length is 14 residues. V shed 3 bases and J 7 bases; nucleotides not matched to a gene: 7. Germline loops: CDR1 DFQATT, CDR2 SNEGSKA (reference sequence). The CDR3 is CSASGGGAKNEQFF. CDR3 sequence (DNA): TGCAGTGCTAGTGGCGGGGGGGCGAAGAATGAGCAGTTCTTC.

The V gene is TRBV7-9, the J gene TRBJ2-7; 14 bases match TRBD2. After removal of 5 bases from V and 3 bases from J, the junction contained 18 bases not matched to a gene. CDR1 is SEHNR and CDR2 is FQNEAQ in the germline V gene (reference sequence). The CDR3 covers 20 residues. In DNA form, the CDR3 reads TGTGCCAGCAGCCCGACCTCCGGGACTAGCGGGAGTGGGCTTCTCTACGAGCAGTACTTC. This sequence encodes CASSPTSGTSGSGLLYEQYF.

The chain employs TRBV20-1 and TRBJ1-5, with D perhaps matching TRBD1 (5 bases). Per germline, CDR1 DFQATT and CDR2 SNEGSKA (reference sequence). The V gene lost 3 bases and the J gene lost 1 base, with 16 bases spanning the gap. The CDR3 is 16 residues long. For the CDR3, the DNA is TGCAGTGCTAGGCCGGCGGACACCGGGAGCAATCAGCCCCAGCATTTT. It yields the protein CSARPADTGSNQPQHF.

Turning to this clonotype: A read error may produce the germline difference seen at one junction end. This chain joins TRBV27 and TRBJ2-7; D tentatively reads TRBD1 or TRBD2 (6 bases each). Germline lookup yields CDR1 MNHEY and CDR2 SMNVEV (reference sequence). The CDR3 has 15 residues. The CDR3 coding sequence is TGCGCCAGCAGTAGCCTCGGGGGCCCCATCTACGAGCAGTACTTC. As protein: CASSSLGGPIYEQYF.

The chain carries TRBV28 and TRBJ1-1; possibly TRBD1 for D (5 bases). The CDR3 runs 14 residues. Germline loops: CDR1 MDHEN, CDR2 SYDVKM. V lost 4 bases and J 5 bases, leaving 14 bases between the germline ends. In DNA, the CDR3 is TGTGCCAGCAGTTCCCCTGGGGGGTGGACTGAAGCTTTCTTT. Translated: CASSSPGGWTEAFF.

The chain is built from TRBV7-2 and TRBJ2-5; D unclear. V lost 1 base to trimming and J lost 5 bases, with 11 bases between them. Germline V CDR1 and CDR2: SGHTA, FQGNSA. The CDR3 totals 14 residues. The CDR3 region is CASSLGFAGETQYF. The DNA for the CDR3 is TGTGCCAGCAGCTTAGGTTTCGCCGGGGAGACCCAGTACTTC.

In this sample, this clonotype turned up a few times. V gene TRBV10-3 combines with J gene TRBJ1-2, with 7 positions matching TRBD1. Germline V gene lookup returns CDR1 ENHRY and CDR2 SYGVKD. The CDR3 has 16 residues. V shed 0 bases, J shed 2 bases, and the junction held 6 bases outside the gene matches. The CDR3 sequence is CAISESLATGNYGYTF. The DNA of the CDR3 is TGTGCCATCAGTGAGTCACTAGCGACAGGGAACTATGGCTACACCTTC.

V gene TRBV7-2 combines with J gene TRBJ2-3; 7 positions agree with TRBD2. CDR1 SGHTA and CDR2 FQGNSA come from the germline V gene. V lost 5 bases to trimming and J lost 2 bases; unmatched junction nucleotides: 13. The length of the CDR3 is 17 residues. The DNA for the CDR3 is TGTGCCAGCAGCCTGCCCTATGGGGGGGAGATCACAGATACGCAGTATTTT. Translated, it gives CASSLPYGGEITDTQYF.

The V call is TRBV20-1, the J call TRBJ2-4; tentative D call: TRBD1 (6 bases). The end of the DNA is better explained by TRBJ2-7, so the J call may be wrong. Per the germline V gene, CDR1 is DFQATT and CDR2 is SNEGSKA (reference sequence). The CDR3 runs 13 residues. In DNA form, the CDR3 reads TGCAGTGCTATTTGGGCCGGGACACACGAGCAGTACTTC. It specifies CSAIWAGTHEQYF.

The CDR3: CASSLFDSTVCNEQYF. The CDR3 DNA reads as TGTGCCAGCAGTTTATTCGACAGCACGGTTTGCAATGAGCAGTACTTC. This chain joins TRBV28 and TRBJ2-7, with D perhaps matching TRBD1 (5 bases). With 1 base removed from V and 7 bases from J, the gap between germline ends came to 20 bases. CDR3 size: 16 residues. CDR1 and CDR2 from the germline V gene are MDHEN and SYDVKM.